The 5 T cell receptor beta chains below all came from one sample that was sequenced in a study of blood T cell repertoires in COVID-19. The protocol was immunoSEQ multiplex PCR, while the TCRdb copy is restricted to in-frame clones and leaves out a portion. This sample has over 400,000 clones, with less than 90% found just once. The sample comprised PBMCs or T cells enriched from blood (not recorded which). Source of these receptors: a woman aged 55-70 years who had recovered from COVID-19.

The chain combines TRBV7-9 with TRBJ2-3; tentative D call: TRBD2 (6 bases). Per germline, CDR1 SEHNR and CDR2 FQNEAQ (reference sequence). The CDR3 length is 14 residues. Trimming shortened V by 3 bases and J by 0 bases, and 7 bases separated the two germline ends. The CDR3 bases are TGTGCCAGCAGCTTGCGGGGTAGCACAGATACGCAGTATTTT. Translation gives CASSLRGSTDTQYF.

DNA for the CDR3: TGTGCCAGCAGTCCAGGACAGGGGGCATCCTACGAGCAGTACGTC. Translating it yields CASSPGQGASYEQYV. The chain couples TRBV6-6 to TRBJ2-7; TRBD1 agrees at 11 bases. Germline V gene lookup returns CDR1 MNHNY and CDR2 SVGAGI (reference sequence). The CDR3 is 15 amino acids. V gave up 5 bases and J gave up 1 base; unmatched junction bases: 4.

The V gene is TRBV9, the J gene TRBJ2-5; D may be TRBD1 (5 bases). Germline V gene data show CDR1 as SGDLS and CDR2 as YYNGEE. The length of the CDR3 is 15 residues. Trimming cost V 4 bases and J 5 bases, with 18 bases left between them. In DNA, the CDR3 is TGTGCCAGCAGCCCTCGGGCAGGGTTGGGCGAGACCCAGTACTTC. Translation gives CASSPRAGLGETQYF.

The chain recombines TRBV7-8 with TRBJ2-6; no firm D call. V was cut by 6 bases and J by 2 bases, with 14 bases left in between. The CDR3 runs 16 residues. Germline V gene data show CDR1 as SGHVS and CDR2 as FQNEAQ. CDR3 region: CASSLARFPGANVLTF. In DNA, the CDR3 is TGTGCCAGCAGTCTCGCTAGGTTCCCTGGGGCCAACGTCCTGACTTTC.

The J gene is TRBJ1-4, the V gene TRBV5-4; a weak D match, TRBD1 (6 bases). Trimming cost V 3 bases and J 4 bases, with 10 bases left between them. Germline V CDR1 and CDR2: SGHNT, YYREEE (reference sequence). The CDR3 is 14 residues long. The CDR3 bases are TGTGCCAGCAGCTACGGACAGAATAATGAAAAACTGTTTTTT. Protein sequence: CASSYGQNNEKLFF.